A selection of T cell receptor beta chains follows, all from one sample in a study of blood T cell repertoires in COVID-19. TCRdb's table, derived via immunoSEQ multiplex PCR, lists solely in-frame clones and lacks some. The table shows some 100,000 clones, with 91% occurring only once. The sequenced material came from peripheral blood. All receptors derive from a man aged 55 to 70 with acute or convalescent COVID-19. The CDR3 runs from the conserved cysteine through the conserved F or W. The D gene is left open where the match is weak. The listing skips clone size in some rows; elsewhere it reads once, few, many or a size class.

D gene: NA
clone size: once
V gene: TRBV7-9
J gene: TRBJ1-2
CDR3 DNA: TGTGCCAGCAGGCCCGCAGGTCTCGGTGGCTACACCTTC
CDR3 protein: CASRPAGLGGYTF

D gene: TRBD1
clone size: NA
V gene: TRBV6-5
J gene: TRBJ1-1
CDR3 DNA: TGTGCCAGCAGGCAATCAGGGGGGAACACTGAAGCTTTCTTT
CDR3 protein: CASRQSGGNTEAFF

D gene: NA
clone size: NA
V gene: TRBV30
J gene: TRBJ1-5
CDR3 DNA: TGTGCCTGGAGTCTACAGGGAAATCAGCCCCAGCATTTT
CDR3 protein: CAWSLQGNQPQHF

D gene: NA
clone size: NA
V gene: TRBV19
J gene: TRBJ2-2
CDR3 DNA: TGTGCCAGTAGTATAGAGGGACAACTCACCGGGGAGCTGTTTTTT
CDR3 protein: CASSIEGQLTGELFF

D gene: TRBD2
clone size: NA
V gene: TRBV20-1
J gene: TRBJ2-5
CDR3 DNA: TGCAGTGCTAGTGAGGCAGCGGGAACCTCTGAGACCCAGTACTTC
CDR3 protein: CSASEAAGTSETQYF

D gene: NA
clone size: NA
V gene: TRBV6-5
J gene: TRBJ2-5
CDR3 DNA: TGTGCCAGCACCCCAGGGCCGGGACAACAAGAGACCCAGTACTTC
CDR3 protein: CASTPGPGQQETQYF

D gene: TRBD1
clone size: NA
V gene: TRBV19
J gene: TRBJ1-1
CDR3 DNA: TGTGCCAGTAGTGCCGGACAGGGGAGGAACATGAACACTGAAGCTTTCTTT
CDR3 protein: CASSAGQGRNMNTEAFF

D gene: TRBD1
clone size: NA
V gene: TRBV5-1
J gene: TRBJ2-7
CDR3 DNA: TGCGCCAGCAGTGGACAGGCCGAGCAGTACTTC
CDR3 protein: CASSGQAEQYF

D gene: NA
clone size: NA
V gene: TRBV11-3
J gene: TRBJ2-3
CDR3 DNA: TGTGCCAGCAGCCGTAGGACAGGCACAGATACGCAGTATTTT
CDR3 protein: CASSRRTGTDTQYF

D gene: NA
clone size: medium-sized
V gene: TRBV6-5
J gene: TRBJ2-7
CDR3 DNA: TGTGCCAGCAGTTTAGTTGGTTCCTACGAGCAGTACTTC
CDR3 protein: CASSLVGSYEQYF

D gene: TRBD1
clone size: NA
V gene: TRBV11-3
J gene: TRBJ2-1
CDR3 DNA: TGTGCCAGCAGCTCAGGGGGCTGGAATGAGCAGTTCTTC
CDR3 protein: CASSSGGWNEQFF

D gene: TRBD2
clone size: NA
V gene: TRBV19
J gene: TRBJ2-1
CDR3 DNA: TGTGCCAGTCGCGGGGGGGAGTTGCAGTACAATGAGCAGTTCTTC
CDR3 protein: CASRGGELQYNEQFF

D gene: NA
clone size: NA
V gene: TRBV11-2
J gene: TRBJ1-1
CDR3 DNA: TGTGCCAGCAGCCGAGGACAGCTAAACACTGAAGCTTTCTTT
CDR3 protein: CASSRGQLNTEAFF

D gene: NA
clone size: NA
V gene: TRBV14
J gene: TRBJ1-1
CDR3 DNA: TGTGCCAGCAGCCAAGTTCGGGGAAGTGAAGCTTTCTTT
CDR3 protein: CASSQVRGSEAFF

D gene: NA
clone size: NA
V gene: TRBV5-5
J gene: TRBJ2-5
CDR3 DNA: TGTGCCAGCAGCTTGGAGGGCCAGGGAGAGACCCAGTACTTC
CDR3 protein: CASSLEGQGETQYF

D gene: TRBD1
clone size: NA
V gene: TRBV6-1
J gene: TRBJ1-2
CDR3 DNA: TGTGCCAGCAGTGAAGCGGTTGACAGGGTAATTGGCTACACCTTC
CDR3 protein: CASSEAVDRVIGYTF

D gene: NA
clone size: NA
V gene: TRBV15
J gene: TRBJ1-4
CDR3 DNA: TGTGCCACCAGCAGTCCTTCAGGGGTTTTGAATGAAAAACTGTTTTTT
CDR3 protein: CATSSPSGVLNEKLFF

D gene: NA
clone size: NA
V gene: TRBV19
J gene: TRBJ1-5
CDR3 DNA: TGTGCCAGTAGTCCGACAGTTACCGGGCCCCAGCATTTT
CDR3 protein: CASSPTVTGPQHF

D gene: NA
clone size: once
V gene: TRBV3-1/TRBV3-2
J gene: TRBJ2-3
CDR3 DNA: TGTGCCAGCAGTCATTGGGCGGGAAGCACAGATACGCAGTATTTT
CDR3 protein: CASSHWAGSTDTQYF

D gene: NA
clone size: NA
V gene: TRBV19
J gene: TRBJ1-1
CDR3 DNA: TGTGCCAGTAGCGGCCGAAGAGGGACTGAAGCTTTCTTT
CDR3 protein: CASSGRRGTEAFF

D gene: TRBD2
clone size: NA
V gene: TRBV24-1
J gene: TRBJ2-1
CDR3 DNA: TGTGCCACCAGCCCGACTAGCCCATCCTACAATGAGCAGTTCTTC
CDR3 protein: CATSPTSPSYNEQFF

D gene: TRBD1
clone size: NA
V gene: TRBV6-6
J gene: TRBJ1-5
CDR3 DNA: TGTGCCAGCAGCGAGGACAGGGGCCGCAATCAGCCCCAGCATTTT
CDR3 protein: CASSEDRGRNQPQHF

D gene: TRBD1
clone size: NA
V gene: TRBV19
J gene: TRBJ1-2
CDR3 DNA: TGTGCCAGTAGTAGGACAGGGAACTATGGCTACACCTTC
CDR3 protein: CASSRTGNYGYTF

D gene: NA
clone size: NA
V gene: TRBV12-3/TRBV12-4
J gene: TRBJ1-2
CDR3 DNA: TGTGCCAGCAGTTTCGTCCAGGATGGCTACACCTTC
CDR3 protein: CASSFVQDGYTF

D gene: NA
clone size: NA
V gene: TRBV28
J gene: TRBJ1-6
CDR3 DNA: TGTGCCACCGCTCCCCCAGGGTTTAATAATTCACCCCTCCACTTT
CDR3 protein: CATAPPGFNNSPLHF

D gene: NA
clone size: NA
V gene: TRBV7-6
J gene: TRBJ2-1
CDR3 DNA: TGTGCCAGCAGCCTCAACACGAATGAGCAGTTCTTC
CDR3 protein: CASSLNTNEQFF